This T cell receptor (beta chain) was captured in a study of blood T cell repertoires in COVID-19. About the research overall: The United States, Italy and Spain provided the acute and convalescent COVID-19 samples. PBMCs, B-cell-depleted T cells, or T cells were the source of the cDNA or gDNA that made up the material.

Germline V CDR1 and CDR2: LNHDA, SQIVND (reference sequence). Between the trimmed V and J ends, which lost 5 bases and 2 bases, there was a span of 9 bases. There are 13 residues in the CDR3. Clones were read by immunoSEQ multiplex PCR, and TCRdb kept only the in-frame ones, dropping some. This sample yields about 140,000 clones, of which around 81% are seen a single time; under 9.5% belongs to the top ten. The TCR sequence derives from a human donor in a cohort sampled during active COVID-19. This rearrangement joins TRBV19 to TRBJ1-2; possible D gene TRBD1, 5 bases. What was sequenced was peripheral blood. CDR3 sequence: CASSVDRNYGYTF. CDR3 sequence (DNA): TGTGCCAGTAGTGTTGACAGAAACTATGGCTACACCTTC.